This T cell receptor beta chain was recorded in a study of human T cells and chemical hapten exposure. Study-level results: Since the donors had alopecia, their immune response may not be the same as that of healthy people.

Time point in this sample: patch test 1, 2 weeks after DPC sensitization. The treatment here: therapeutic diphenylcyclopropenone sensitization with weekly scalp DPC. Staff drew blood before applying each patch test. Unique molecular identifiers were linked by the library to individual cDNA molecules. TCRdb called the RACE reads again in MiXCR, with one record for every CDR3 protein. This table has roughly 74,000 distinct CDR3 sequences, approximately 35% appearing once. A note on this clonotype: Its matching antigen is unknown.

Germline CDR1 is DFQATT and CDR2 is SNEGSKA (reference sequence). V gave up 1 base and J gave up 3 bases, with 5 bases separating them. The CDR3 extends over 12 amino acids. The chain couples TRBV20-1 to TRBJ2-3, with D unresolved. The sequences come from whole blood, collected in connection with sensitization to the hapten diphenylcyclopropenone (DPC). The clonotype was recovered from a man aged 35 to 55 with alopecia areata. Some clones in this sample may be carry-over from other donors' samples. The CDR3 coding sequence is TGCAGTGCTAGAGCTGGGACAGATACGCAGTATTTT. Translating gives CSARAGTDTQYF.